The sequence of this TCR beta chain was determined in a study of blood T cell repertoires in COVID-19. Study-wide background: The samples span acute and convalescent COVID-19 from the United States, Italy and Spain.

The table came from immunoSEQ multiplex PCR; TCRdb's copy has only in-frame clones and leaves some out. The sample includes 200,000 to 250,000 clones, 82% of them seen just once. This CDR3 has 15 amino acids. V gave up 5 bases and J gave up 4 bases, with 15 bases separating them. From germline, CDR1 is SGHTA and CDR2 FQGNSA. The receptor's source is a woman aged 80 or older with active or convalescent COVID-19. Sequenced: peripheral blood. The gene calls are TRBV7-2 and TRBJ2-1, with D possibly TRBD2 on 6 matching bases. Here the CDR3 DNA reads TGTGCCAGCAGCCATGGCGGGAATCTTTACAATGAGCAGTTCTTC. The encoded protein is CASSHGGNLYNEQFF.